The 9 T cell receptor beta chains given below trace back to one sample, sequenced in a study of CD8 T cells in ankylosing spondylitis. Study conclusions and caveats: Ankylosing spondylitis blood appeared to be characterized by a TCR beta motif of roughly eight highly homologous variants.

In TCRdb, the 5' RACE reads were re-called with MiXCR into one record per CDR3 protein. The sample yields about 390,000 distinct CDR3 sequences, around 20% seen once. Their antigen targets remain unknown. The specimen sequenced was blood, either unsorted or a sorted T cell fraction (not recorded which). These receptors originate from a male donor with ankylosing spondylitis.

This clonotype was counted only a few times. This chain links TRBV10-3 with TRBJ1-3; no firm D call. Germline V gene data show CDR1 as ENHRY and CDR2 as SYGVKD. V lost 0 bases and J 0 bases, leaving 6 bases between the germline ends. The CDR3 runs to 15 residues. The CDR3 DNA sequence: TGTGCCATCAGTGAGTCTTGGAGCTCTGGAAACACCATATATTTT. Protein: CAISESWSSGNTIYF.

This clonotype was picked up a small number of times. The V gene is TRBV29-1, the J gene TRBJ2-7; no definite D call. The CDR3 sequence is 13 residues long. The V gene lost 1 base and the J gene lost 0 bases, with 7 bases spanning the gap. The germline CDR1 and CDR2 sequences are SQVTM and ANQGSEA. In nucleotides, the CDR3 is TGCAGCGTTGAAGCACGGAGCTCCTACGAGCAGTACTTC. Translation gives CSVEARSSYEQYF.

There are a few counts of this clonotype. The CDR3 here is CASSLTGRADDEQFF. The CDR3 DNA follows: TGTGCCAGCAGCTTAACCGGGAGGGCCGATGATGAGCAGTTCTTC. The rearrangement links TRBV7-3 to TRBJ2-1, with 8 bases lining up with TRBD2. The V gene end was trimmed by 0 bases and the J gene end by 8 bases; junction bases not matched to a gene: 6. This CDR3 contains 15 residues. Germline V gene data show CDR1 as SGHTA and CDR2 as FQGTGA.

This clonotype has just one count. The chain links TRBV15 to TRBJ2-7; TRBD1 might be the D (6 bases). Germline loops: CDR1 LNHNV, CDR2 YYDKDF (reference sequence). The CDR3 has 14 residues. V was cut by 5 bases and J by 5 bases, with 16 bases left in between. The CDR3 region is CATSVGRGNNEQYF. In DNA, the CDR3 is TGTGCCACCAGCGTGGGCAGGGGAAATAACGAGCAGTACTTC.

The chain combines TRBV20-1 with TRBJ2-3; 7 bases match TRBD1. There are 13 residues in the CDR3. Per germline, CDR1 DFQATT and CDR2 SNEGSKA (reference sequence). With V trimmed by 5 bases and J by 1 base, 3 bases remained unmatched. This CDR3 reads CSAWGQRTDTQYF. The CDR3 region has the DNA TGCAGTGCTTGGGGACAGCGCACAGATACGCAGTATTTT.

The rearrangement joins TRBV18 to TRBJ1-4; maybe TRBD1 (6 bases). Trimming took 6 bases from V and 7 from J, leaving 15 bases between them. CDR1 is KGHSH, CDR2 LQKENI, per germline. The CDR3 contains 14 residues. CDR3: CASSAGTRGEKLFF. In DNA form, the CDR3 reads TGTGCCAGCTCGGCCGGGACACGGGGTGAAAAACTGTTTTTT.

V and J are TRBV9 and TRBJ2-2; 7 bases agree with TRBD2. J lost 6 bases, V lost 4 bases, and 9 bases had no gene match. CDR3 length: 15 residues. The germline CDR1 and CDR2 sequences are SGDLS and YYNGEE. The CDR3 nucleotides read TGTGCCAGCAGCCCCCGGGGCGGGGGAGCCGGGGAGCTGTTTTTT. It is translated as CASSPRGGGAGELFF.

This chain's CDR3 is CSARHGLAGVYEQYF. The CDR3, as DNA: TGCAGTGCTAGACACGGACTAGCGGGGGTCTACGAGCAGTACTTC. The chain employs TRBV20-1 and TRBJ2-7; 13 bases map to TRBD2. V was pared by 2 bases and J by 3 bases, with 4 bases of the junction left unmatched. CDR1 DFQATT and CDR2 SNEGSKA come from the germline V gene (reference sequence). The CDR3 consists of 15 residues.

This clonotype was seen more than once but under ten times. CDR3 loop: CASSLGLQGTGELFF. Here the CDR3 DNA reads TGCGCCAGCAGCTTGGGTCTCCAGGGGACCGGGGAGCTGTTTTTT. This chain joins TRBV5-1 and TRBJ2-2; D possibly corresponds to TRBD1 (6 bases). Germline loops: CDR1 SGHRS, CDR2 YFSETQ. V was shortened by 0 bases and J by 5 bases, with 11 bases between the two germline ends. The CDR3 is 15 residues long.